One sample yielded the 25 T cell receptor beta chains listed below, sequenced in a study of blood T cell repertoires in COVID-19. Measured with immunoSEQ multiplex PCR; TCRdb has only the in-frame clones, and not every one. The sample carries roughly 440,000 clones, 88% recorded once. The sample taken for sequencing was peripheral blood. The receptors were sampled from a woman aged 45 to 65 with COVID-19, enrolled during active disease.

This rearrangement joins TRBV28 to TRBJ2-7; D is perhaps TRBD1 (6 bases). The germline V gene has CDR1 MDHEN and CDR2 SYDVKM. The CDR3 spans 13 residues. The V gene lost 7 bases and the J gene lost 7 bases, with 17 bases spanning the gap. Here the CDR3 DNA reads TGTGCCAGCACTTACAGGGCTCAGGGGGAGCAGTACTTC. This sequence encodes CASTYRAQGEQYF.

The chain recombines TRBV7-3 with TRBJ2-2, with a tentative D call TRBD2 (5 bases). The ends were cut back, 5 bases at V and 7 bases at J, with 8 bases in the middle. Germline CDR1 and CDR2: SGHTA and FQGTGA. This CDR3 region has 12 residues. CDR3 in DNA: TGTGCCAGCAGCGAGGGAAACGGGGAGCTGTTTTTT. Translating gives CASSEGNGELFF.

This chain connects TRBV2 to TRBJ2-3; 8 bases line up with TRBD2. The length of the CDR3 is 16 residues. J gave up 6 bases and V 7 bases, and 15 bases lay outside the gene matches. CDR1 and CDR2 from the germline V gene are SNHLY and FYNNEI. This chain's CDR3 is CASTGGVGGAGDTQYF. The DNA for the CDR3 is TGTGCCAGCACCGGAGGTGTCGGGGGGGCAGGGGATACGCAGTATTTT.

This chain connects TRBV2 to TRBJ1-1; TRBD1 agrees at 9 bases. V lost 5 bases, J lost 0 bases, and 1 base stayed unmatched. The germline V gene encodes CDR1 SNHLY and CDR2 FYNNEI. CDR3 length: 14 amino acids. The CDR3 reads CASSRQGVNTEAFF. For the CDR3, the DNA is TGTGCCAGCAGTCGACAGGGGGTGAACACTGAAGCTTTCTTT.

The chain recombines TRBV28 with TRBJ1-1; D might be TRBD1 (5 bases). Germline values: CDR1 MDHEN, CDR2 SYDVKM. V lost 3 bases and J 8 bases, leaving 13 bases between the germline ends. The CDR3 consists of 13 residues. CDR3: CASSFPGGSEAFF. CDR3 sequence (DNA): TGTGCCAGCAGTTTCCCCGGGGGGAGCGAAGCTTTCTTT. Full variable domain (missing parts from reference TRBV28 and TRBJ1-1): DVKVTQSSRYLVKRTGEKVFLECVQDMDHENMFWYRQDPGLGLRLIYFSYDVKMKEKGDIPEGYSVSREKKERFSLILESASTNQTSMYLCASSFPGGSEAFFGQGTRLTVV.

To note about this clone: This sample also contains other DNA sequences that code for the same CDR3. This sequence joins TRBV19 and TRBJ1-5; TRBD1 aligns across 7 bases. The CDR3 extends over 14 amino acids. Germline V lookup: CDR1 LNHDA, CDR2 SQIVND (reference sequence). V gave up 5 bases and J gave up 2 bases; unmatched junction bases: 3. The CDR3 region has the DNA TGTGCCAGTAGTCAAGGGGGCGGCAATCAGCCCCAGCATTTT. It yields the protein CASSQGGGNQPQHF.

J is TRBJ1-2 and V is TRBV5-6; the match to TRBD1 covers 8 bases. Germline V lookup: CDR1 SGHDT, CDR2 YYEEEE. V lost 4 bases, J lost 4 bases, and 6 bases stayed unmatched. This CDR3 region has 14 residues. The CDR3 protein is CASSPGTGTYGYTF. The CDR3 DNA follows: TGTGCCAGCAGCCCCGGGACAGGTACCTATGGCTACACCTTC.

This CDR3 reads CASSPPRLASDEQFF. The CDR3 coding sequence is TGTGCCAGCAGTCCTCCCAGACTAGCTTCCGATGAGCAGTTCTTC. The rearrangement uses TRBV6-5 and TRBJ2-1; 7 nucleotides line up with TRBD2. Unmatched junction bases numbered 12, after V lost 5 bases and J lost 8 bases. Germline CDR1 MNHEY, CDR2 SVGAGI. The CDR3 is 15 amino acids.

The V call is TRBV2, the J call TRBJ2-7; tentatively, D is TRBD2 (6 bases). CDR3 length equals 11 residues. V was cut by 9 bases and J by 6 bases, with 12 bases left in between. Germline loops: CDR1 SNHLY, CDR2 FYNNEI. The CDR3, as DNA: TGTGCCAGGAAGCAGGAGGGCGAGCAGTACTTC. Protein: CARKQEGEQYF.

Only a few counts were recorded for this clone. The CDR3 sequence is CASSLTGGTGELFF. CDR3 nucleotides: TGTGCCAGCAGCTTGACAGGGGGCACCGGGGAGCTGTTTTTT. The J gene is TRBJ2-2, the V gene TRBV7-3, with TRBD1 matching 9 bases. Germline V gene lookup returns CDR1 SGHTA and CDR2 FQGTGA. The CDR3 has 14 residues. J was trimmed by 4 bases and V by 3 bases; bases with no gene match: 0.

This chain uses TRBV6-2 or TRBV6-3 with TRBJ1-1, with 9 bases that match TRBD1. V gave up 4 bases and J gave up 0 bases; unmatched junction bases: 15. This CDR3 is 19 amino acids long. Per germline, CDR1 MNHEY and CDR2 SVGEGT. CDR3 sequence (DNA): TGTGCCAGCAGTTTACTACCCCCGGGACAGGGTATCTTGAACACTGAAGCTTTCTTT. Translation gives CASSLLPPGQGILNTEAFF.

The rearrangement links TRBV19 to TRBJ1-2; 7 bases agree with TRBD1. Germline V gene data show CDR1 as LNHDA and CDR2 as SQIVND (reference sequence). The CDR3 sequence is 15 residues long. Trimming at V came to 9 bases and at J to 0 bases, leaving 10 bases not matched to a gene. The CDR3 sequence is CARLKDRAANYGYTF. CDR3 bases: TGTGCCAGACTTAAAGACAGGGCGGCTAACTATGGCTACACCTTC.

The chain couples TRBV7-8 to TRBJ2-2; the D is unclear. The germline V gene has CDR1 SGHVS and CDR2 FQNEAQ. Trimming removed 5 bases at V and 3 bases at J, with 16 bases between. The CDR3 is 16 amino acids. The CDR3 loop reads CASSITGWSDTGELFF. The CDR3 nucleotides read TGTGCCAGCAGCATAACCGGGTGGTCGGACACCGGGGAGCTGTTTTTT.

Worth noting for this clone: At one end, the junction sequence differs from germline, possibly due to a read error. This sequence joins TRBV20-1 and TRBJ1-3; TRBD1 matches at 7 bases. This CDR3 region has 11 residues. Germline V gives CDR1 DFQATT, CDR2 SNEGSKA (reference sequence). CDR3 bases: TGCAGTGCTAAGACCCAGGGGGAAAGTCATTTT. Translating it yields CSAKTQGESHF.

The chain uses TRBV5-6 and TRBJ2-7; the match to TRBD1 covers 9 bases. The V gene's germline CDR1 is SGHDT and CDR2 YYEEEE. This CDR3 has 14 residues. V lost 3 bases, J lost 6 bases, and 7 bases stayed unmatched. The CDR3 reads CASSSRTGVGEQYF. DNA of the CDR3: TGTGCCAGCAGCTCGCGGACAGGGGTCGGCGAGCAGTACTTC.

The chain links TRBV9 to TRBJ1-6; D is ambiguous. V was shortened by 4 bases and J by 7 bases, with 18 bases between the two germline ends. CDR3 length: 16 residues. CDR1 is SGDLS and CDR2 is YYNGEE in the germline V gene. The CDR3 DNA follows: TGTGCCAGCAGCTCCTACAGTGGATCCCTAAATTCACCCCTCCACTTT. This translates into CASSSYSGSLNSPLHF.

This chain uses TRBV23-1 with TRBJ2-2; possible D gene TRBD2, 5 bases. TRBV23-1 belongs to the ORF category, with a function that is uncertain. CDR3 length: 18 amino acids. V lost 2 bases and J lost 1, with 17 bases in between. The CDR3 sequence is CASSQIGWRRRNTGELFF. CDR3 sequence (DNA): TGCGCCAGCAGTCAAATTGGGTGGAGGAGGAGGAACACCGGGGAGCTGTTTTTT.

The chain is built from TRBV6-5 and TRBJ2-7; the match to TRBD2 covers 7 bases. This CDR3 comprises 13 residues. Germline V gives CDR1 MNHEY, CDR2 SVGAGI. This CDR3 reads CSLGGRLSYEQYF. CDR3 DNA sequence: TGTTCCTTGGGGGGGAGGCTTTCCTACGAGCAGTACTTC.

The sample holds one count of this clone. The chain is built from TRBV7-8 and TRBJ1-1; D perhaps matches TRBD1 (5 bases). The CDR3 is made up of 11 amino acids. The V gene lost 1 base and the J gene lost 10 bases, with 7 bases spanning the gap. CDR1 is SGHVS, CDR2 FQNEAQ, per germline. The CDR3 reads CASSLDRRAFF. The CDR3 coding sequence is TGTGCCAGCAGCTTAGACAGGAGAGCTTTCTTT.

This clone was seen more than once but under ten times. This chain connects TRBV30 to TRBJ1-6, with 7 positions matching TRBD1. Losses at the gene ends were 3 bases for V and 11 bases for J; bases not matched to a gene: 7. The CDR3 is 13 amino acids. The germline gives CDR1 GTSNPN, CDR2 SVGIG (reference sequence). CDR3 residues: CAWSNYQGAPLHF. The CDR3 DNA follows: TGTGCCTGGAGCAACTATCAGGGGGCACCCCTCCACTTT.

This clone was seen just once. The chain couples TRBV12-3 or TRBV12-4 to TRBJ1-3, with TRBD1 identical over 7 bases. The CDR3 length is 11 residues. V was clipped by 5 bases and J by 9 bases; unmatched bases: 1. CDR3 DNA sequence: TGTGCCAGCAGTCACAGGGGCACCATATATTTT. Translating gives CASSHRGTIYF.

This clone turned up a few times. The rearrangement links TRBV20-1 to TRBJ1-2; D gene uncertain. The CDR3 spans 11 residues. The germline CDR1 and CDR2 sequences are DFQATT and SNEGSKA (reference sequence). V lost 4 bases to trimming and J lost 6 bases, with 9 bases between them. CDR3 DNA sequence: TGCAGTGCTACGACACCCAATGGCTACACCTTC. This gives the protein CSATTPNGYTF.

V and J are TRBV9 and TRBJ1-1, with 9 nucleotides matching TRBD1. This CDR3 has 13 residues. Losses at the gene ends were 7 bases for V and 6 bases for J; bases not matched to a gene: 7. CDR1 and CDR2 (germline): SGDLS, YYNGEE. The CDR3 DNA sequence: TGTGCCAGCCGGGACAGGGATTCTTCTGAAGCTTTCTTT. Its translation: CASRDRDSSEAFF.

V and J are TRBV19 and TRBJ2-1; 9 nucleotides agree with TRBD2. Per germline, CDR1 LNHDA and CDR2 SQIVND (reference sequence). Trimming at V came to 6 bases and at J to 1 base, leaving 7 bases not matched to a gene. The CDR3 is 16 residues long. CDR3 in DNA: TGTGCCAGTAGGGCCTCGCGGGGGGGGTCCTACAATGAGCAGTTCTTC. Protein sequence: CASRASRGGSYNEQFF.

The chain employs TRBV3-1 (or the pseudogene TRBV3-2) and TRBJ2-1, with D perhaps TRBD1 (6 bases). CDR1 is LGHDT and CDR2 is YNNKEL in the germline V gene (reference sequence). V gave up 0 bases and J gave up 6 bases, with 9 bases separating them. The CDR3 totals 14 residues. CDR3 protein: CASSQDIRGNEQFF. CDR3 bases: TGTGCCAGCAGCCAAGATATCAGGGGCAATGAGCAGTTCTTC.